In its sample, the clone carrying this T cell receptor beta chain was seen a few times. This sample was included in a study of blood T cell repertoires in COVID-19. Overall study: Sources were T cells, B-cell-depleted T cells, or PBMCs; the material itself was cDNA or gDNA.

Trimming stripped 1 base from V and 0 bases from J, with 10 bases between. Germline values: CDR1 MGHRA, CDR2 YSYEKL. The CDR3 runs 16 residues. Under the authors' procedure: Amplification from reference gene primers served as the basis for estimated nucleated cell counts. Libraries were prepared by immunoSEQ multiplex PCR; TCRdb keeps only in-frame clonotypes and omits some of them. The V and J calls and clone size are taken from that table; D and trimming were inferred from the DNA. The sample carries 60,000 or so clones, 78% recorded once. This sequence joins TRBV4-1 and TRBJ1-5; D not resolved. Sequenced material: peripheral blood. The source is a human donor in a cohort sampled during active COVID-19. The CDR3 bases are TGCGCCAGCAGCCAAGGGCGACATACTAGCAATCAGCCCCAGCATTTT. It translates to CASSQGRHTSNQPQHF.